This note documents a single T cell receptor (beta chain) sequence. TCRdb reprocessed the PCR reads via MiXCR and lists one record per CDR3 protein. This sample has 6,000 to 8,000 distinct CDR3 sequences, with roughly three fifths found just once. This entry belongs to a study of CD4 and CD8 cells across lung adenocarcinoma regions. The CDR3 has 12 amino acids. V lost 9 bases, J lost 6 bases, and 13 bases lay in between. Germline assignment: CDR1 MNHEY and CDR2 SMNVEV (reference sequence). Donors had localized lung adenocarcinoma, a non-small cell lung cancer. This chain links TRBV27 with TRBJ2-3; D is uncertain. The sequenced material came from CD4+ T cells from the center of a lung tumor. The receptor comes from a female donor with lung adenocarcinoma. The CD4 and CD8 labels of this study may be unreliable. Written as DNA, the CDR3 is TGTGCCAGGGGCCGTGGCCCGGATACGCAGTATTTT. Amino acids: CARGRGPDTQYF.